This T cell receptor (beta chain) appears in the sequencing data of a study of STAT3 mutations in large granular lymphocyte leukemia. Across the study: 40% of treated T-LGLL patients showed hematologic response to immunosuppression.

Notes on the study in general: Every T-LGLL patient had at least one immunodominant TCRbeta clonotype.

The CDR3 covers 15 residues. Losses at the gene ends were 3 bases for V and 1 base for J; bases not matched to a gene: 4. In germline, CDR1 is SEHNR, CDR2 FQNEAQ (reference sequence). The method was immunoSEQ multiplex PCR; TCRdb's version includes in-frame clones alone and lacks a portion of them. This sample yields roughly 46,000 clones, of which about 81% are seen a single time; more than 0.35% belongs to the top ten. Comments on this clone: The antigen is undetermined.

The sequenced sample consisted of PBMCs. The clonotype comes from a human donor with T large granular lymphocyte leukemia. Some clones in this sample may be carry-over from other donors' samples. The V call is TRBV7-9, the J call TRBJ2-3, with 7 positions matching TRBD2. CDR3: CASSFVGRGTDTQYF. The CDR3, as DNA: TGTGCCAGCAGCTTTGTAGGGAGGGGCACAGATACGCAGTATTTT.